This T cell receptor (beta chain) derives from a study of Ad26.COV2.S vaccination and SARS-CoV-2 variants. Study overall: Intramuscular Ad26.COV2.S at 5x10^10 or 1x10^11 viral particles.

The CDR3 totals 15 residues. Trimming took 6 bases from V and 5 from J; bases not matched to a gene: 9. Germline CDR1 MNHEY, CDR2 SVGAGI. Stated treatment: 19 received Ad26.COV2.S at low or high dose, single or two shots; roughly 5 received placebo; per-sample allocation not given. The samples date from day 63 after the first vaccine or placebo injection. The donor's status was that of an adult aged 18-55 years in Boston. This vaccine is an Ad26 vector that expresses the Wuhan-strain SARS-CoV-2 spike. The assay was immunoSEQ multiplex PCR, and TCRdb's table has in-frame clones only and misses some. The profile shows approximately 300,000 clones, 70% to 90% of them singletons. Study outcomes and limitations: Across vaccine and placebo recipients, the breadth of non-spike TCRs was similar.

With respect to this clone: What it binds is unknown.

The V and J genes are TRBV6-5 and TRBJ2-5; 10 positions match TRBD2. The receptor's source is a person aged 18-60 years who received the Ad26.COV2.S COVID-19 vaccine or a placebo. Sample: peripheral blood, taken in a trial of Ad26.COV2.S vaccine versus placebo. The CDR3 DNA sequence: TGTGCCAGCAGCCCCAGCGGGGGGGCCTCGGAGACCCAGTACTTC. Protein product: CASSPSGGASETQYF.